These T cell receptor beta chains were read from a single sample in a study of blood T cell repertoires in COVID-19. Method: immunoSEQ multiplex PCR; TCRdb's copy keeps in-frame clones and lacks some. This sample yields around 260,000 clones, of which about 81% are seen a single time; 4.1% belongs to the top ten. Material: PBMCs or T cells enriched from blood (not recorded which). The receptors derive from a young man with acute COVID-19. The CDR3 runs from the conserved cysteine through the conserved F or W. The order of the fields is J gene, D gene, CDR3 length, V gene, clone size, CDR3 protein, CDR3 DNA. A D gene is named only where the DNA matches it firmly. Clone size appears in some rows only: once, few, many, or a class for an expanded clone.

j_gene: TRBJ2-3; d_gene: .; len: 14; v_gene: TRBV6-5; abundance: .; CDR3aa: CASSLGTPTDTQYF; CDR3nt: TGTGCCAGCAGTTTGGGGACACCGACAGATACGCAGTATTTT
j_gene: TRBJ2-5; d_gene: TRBD2; len: 15; v_gene: TRBV24-1; abundance: .; CDR3aa: CATSSGGGAEETQYF; CDR3nt: TGTGCCACCAGCTCTGGCGGGGGGGCGGAAGAGACCCAGTACTTC
j_gene: TRBJ1-1; d_gene: TRBD1; len: 18; v_gene: TRBV19; abundance: few; CDR3aa: CASSTLTRYRDRDTEAFF; CDR3nt: TGTGCCAGTAGTACCTTAACCCGCTACCGGGACAGGGACACTGAAGCTTTCTTT
j_gene: TRBJ1-2; d_gene: .; len: 11; v_gene: TRBV30; abundance: .; CDR3aa: CAWIQGWGYTF; CDR3nt: TGTGCCTGGATTCAGGGCTGGGGCTACACCTTC
j_gene: TRBJ2-5; d_gene: TRBD1; len: 12; v_gene: TRBV11-2; abundance: .; CDR3aa: CASSSDRGTQYF; CDR3nt: TGTGCCAGCAGCTCGGACAGGGGGACCCAGTACTTC
j_gene: TRBJ1-2; d_gene: .; len: 15; v_gene: TRBV6-1; abundance: .; CDR3aa: CASSEATGANYGYTF; CDR3nt: TGTGCCAGCAGTGAAGCGACGGGGGCTAACTATGGCTACACCTTC
j_gene: TRBJ1-2; d_gene: TRBD1; len: 13; v_gene: TRBV10-1; abundance: .; CDR3aa: CASSPGQAYGYTF; CDR3nt: TGCGCCAGCAGTCCCGGACAGGCCTATGGCTACACCTTC
j_gene: TRBJ2-5; d_gene: .; len: 13; v_gene: TRBV7-2; abundance: .; CDR3aa: CASSLEGGGSQYF; CDR3nt: TGTGCCAGCAGCTTAGAAGGGGGAGGGTCCCAGTACTTC
j_gene: TRBJ2-3; d_gene: TRBD2; len: 20; v_gene: TRBV19; abundance: .; CDR3aa: CASSIFPGTSGSWNTDTQYF; CDR3nt: TGTGCCAGTAGTATATTCCCAGGGACTAGCGGGAGTTGGAACACAGATACGCAGTATTTT
j_gene: TRBJ2-3; d_gene: TRBD2; len: 17; v_gene: TRBV3-1/TRBV3-2; abundance: once; CDR3aa: CASSPKPGLAGTDTQYF; CDR3nt: TGTGCCAGCAGCCCTAAGCCGGGACTAGCGGGCACAGATACGCAGTATTTT
j_gene: TRBJ2-4; d_gene: .; len: 16; v_gene: TRBV5-1; abundance: once; CDR3aa: CASSFSSGWSKNIQYF; CDR3nt: TGTGCCAGCAGCTTCTCCAGCGGGTGGAGCAAAAACATTCAGTACTTC
j_gene: TRBJ1-6; d_gene: .; len: 16; v_gene: TRBV4-3; abundance: .; CDR3aa: CASSQVGGGVIPPLHF; CDR3nt: TGCGCCAGCAGCCAAGTGGGTGGCGGGGTCATTCCACCCCTCCACTTT
j_gene: TRBJ1-1; d_gene: .; len: 15; v_gene: TRBV11-3; abundance: few; CDR3aa: CASTASSLQGTEAFF; CDR3nt: TGTGCCAGCACCGCCAGCAGCTTACAGGGCACTGAAGCTTTCTTT
j_gene: TRBJ1-6; d_gene: .; len: 13; v_gene: TRBV5-6; abundance: .; CDR3aa: CASSLAGPSPLHF; CDR3nt: TGTGCCAGCAGCTTGGCAGGGCCCTCACCCCTCCACTTT
j_gene: TRBJ2-3; d_gene: .; len: 14; v_gene: TRBV19; abundance: .; CDR3aa: CASSIYFSTDTQYF; CDR3nt: TGTGCCAGTAGTATATATTTTAGCACAGATACGCAGTATTTT
j_gene: TRBJ2-1; d_gene: TRBD2; len: 16; v_gene: TRBV6-2/TRBV6-3; abundance: once; CDR3aa: CASSYDSGTRQNEQFF; CDR3nt: TGTGCCAGCAGTTACGATTCCGGGACTAGACAGAATGAGCAGTTCTTC